The rows below give T cell receptor beta chains drawn from one sample of a study of blood T cells in healthy people across ages. In TCRdb, the 5' RACE reads were re-called with MiXCR into one record per CDR3 protein. Among 700,000 to 950,000 distinct CDR3 sequences, 58% were seen once, and the ten largest hold roughly 22%. Sequencing was carried out using blood. The source is a man aged 30 to 39 in good health. The CDR3 runs from the conserved cysteine through the conserved F or W. Fields, in order: V gene, J gene, CDR3 protein.

V gene: TRBV9; J gene: TRBJ2-3; CDR3 protein: CASSVALGIGTDTQYF
V gene: TRBV7-2; J gene: TRBJ2-1; CDR3 protein: CVSSYYNEQFF
V gene: TRBV7-2; J gene: TRBJ2-7; CDR3 protein: CASSGNPYSTYEQYF
V gene: TRBV28; J gene: TRBJ2-7; CDR3 protein: CASSFGLADYEQYF
V gene: TRBV24-1; J gene: TRBJ2-1; CDR3 protein: CATSLAGPYNEQFF
V gene: TRBV7-2; J gene: TRBJ2-5; CDR3 protein: CASSVTNQGTQYF
V gene: TRBV10-3; J gene: TRBJ2-4; CDR3 protein: CAIEVGRVSRPKNIQYF
V gene: TRBV7-3; J gene: TRBJ2-7; CDR3 protein: CASSQARGSEQYF
V gene: TRBV7-2; J gene: TRBJ2-7; CDR3 protein: CASSPGQGAWEQYF
V gene: TRBV12-3/TRBV12-4; J gene: TRBJ1-1; CDR3 protein: CASSLYSSTEAFF
V gene: TRBV28; J gene: TRBJ2-3; CDR3 protein: CASRTSATDTQYF
V gene: TRBV7-2; J gene: TRBJ1-2; CDR3 protein: CASSLGLSNGYTF
V gene: TRBV5-1; J gene: TRBJ2-1; CDR3 protein: CASSLGVAVVEQFF
V gene: TRBV12-3/TRBV12-4; J gene: TRBJ2-1; CDR3 protein: CASRRGGANEQFF
V gene: TRBV6-6; J gene: TRBJ1-1; CDR3 protein: CASSYSEGGSRAFF
V gene: TRBV4-1; J gene: TRBJ1-2; CDR3 protein: CASSELGTGRLYGYTF
V gene: TRBV20-1; J gene: TRBJ2-1; CDR3 protein: CSAEDAVPNEQFF
V gene: TRBV7-2; J gene: TRBJ2-1; CDR3 protein: CASTLGGKNEQFF
V gene: TRBV25-1; J gene: TRBJ2-1; CDR3 protein: CASREGPREQFF
V gene: TRBV7-2; J gene: TRBJ2-4; CDR3 protein: CASSLGGTGVGEQYF
V gene: TRBV20-1; J gene: TRBJ1-2; CDR3 protein: CSAGTPSDGVYGYTF
V gene: TRBV6-2/TRBV6-3; J gene: TRBJ2-5; CDR3 protein: CASSYSIGLEQYF
V gene: TRBV7-3; J gene: TRBJ2-3; CDR3 protein: CASSLGHHTDTQYF
V gene: TRBV5-1; J gene: TRBJ2-1; CDR3 protein: CASSQQGPQSGEQFF
V gene: TRBV20-1; J gene: TRBJ1-6; CDR3 protein: CSARDLGQEDYNSPLHF
V gene: TRBV29-1; J gene: TRBJ1-1; CDR3 protein: CSVSEGVLNTEAFF
V gene: TRBV2; J gene: TRBJ2-6; CDR3 protein: CASRDYRGAGANVLTF
V gene: TRBV7-2; J gene: TRBJ2-7; CDR3 protein: CASTGQGFYEQYF
V gene: TRBV9; J gene: TRBJ2-1; CDR3 protein: CASSVAEAGGPSLLDEQFF
V gene: TRBV29-1; J gene: TRBJ1-5; CDR3 protein: CSVRDTGGEPQHF
V gene: TRBV6-5; J gene: TRBJ2-7; CDR3 protein: CASSYSFSYSYEQYF
V gene: TRBV21-1; J gene: NA; CDR3 protein: CASSHRRTFTRTLYEQYF
V gene: TRBV12-3/TRBV12-4; J gene: NA; CDR3 protein: CASRPDRRRETQYF
V gene: TRBV7-9; J gene: TRBJ2-1; CDR3 protein: CASSLGWTGISYNEQFF
V gene: TRBV24-1; J gene: TRBJ2-5; CDR3 protein: CATSDGLVKTQYF
V gene: TRBV20-1; J gene: TRBJ2-7; CDR3 protein: CSVRAGVLGAQYF
V gene: TRBV7-2; J gene: TRBJ2-3; CDR3 protein: CASRSSIPTDTQYF
V gene: TRBV24-1; J gene: TRBJ1-2; CDR3 protein: CATSDGGRGYGYTF
V gene: TRBV12-3/TRBV12-4; J gene: TRBJ2-3; CDR3 protein: CASTWGTADTQYF
V gene: TRBV4-3; J gene: TRBJ2-7; CDR3 protein: CASSQDSGASSYEQYF
V gene: TRBV27; J gene: TRBJ1-4; CDR3 protein: CASATGTGGGSGEKLFF
V gene: TRBV5-1; J gene: TRBJ2-1; CDR3 protein: CASWDTQRGNEQFF
V gene: TRBV6-6; J gene: TRBJ1-1; CDR3 protein: CASLTAPNTEAFF
V gene: TRBV18; J gene: TRBJ1-6; CDR3 protein: CASSRGVMGSSYNSPLHF
V gene: TRBV28; J gene: TRBJ2-7; CDR3 protein: CASSFGGTSANEQYF
V gene: TRBV4-2; J gene: TRBJ2-1; CDR3 protein: CASSQGSTKGNEQFF
V gene: TRBV20-1; J gene: TRBJ1-5; CDR3 protein: CSAGRGQQPQHF
V gene: TRBV7-9; J gene: TRBJ2-1; CDR3 protein: CASMSNEQFF
V gene: TRBV7-8; J gene: NA; CDR3 protein: CASSVYRTETYEQYF
V gene: TRBV4-3; J gene: TRBJ1-3; CDR3 protein: CASSEGAAGNTIYF
V gene: TRBV6-5; J gene: TRBJ1-1; CDR3 protein: CASSLAPGSGDTEAFF
V gene: TRBV19; J gene: TRBJ2-1; CDR3 protein: CASSPTGTSGSDEQFF
V gene: TRBV25-1; J gene: TRBJ2-7; CDR3 protein: CASSAGTGREQYF
V gene: TRBV27; J gene: TRBJ2-5; CDR3 protein: CASPRETQYF
V gene: TRBV6-6; J gene: TRBJ2-1; CDR3 protein: CATVGWLAGGDEQFF
V gene: TRBV4-2; J gene: NA; CDR3 protein: CASSQDPGGEQYF
V gene: TRBV11-1; J gene: TRBJ1-2; CDR3 protein: CASSSQFSYGYTF
V gene: TRBV5-6; J gene: TRBJ2-7; CDR3 protein: CASSSGGLFWEQYF
V gene: TRBV14; J gene: NA; CDR3 protein: CASSRGFPYEQYF
V gene: TRBV5-1; J gene: TRBJ2-1; CDR3 protein: CASSLEATGLQFF